This T cell receptor beta chain derives from a study of T cells after yellow fever vaccination. As for the study in general: Preparation of the low-cell-number fractions used SMART-Seq v4 Ultra Low Input.

General study points: It was a weaker secondary response, yet one that peaked faster, at day 5 versus 15.

The germline V gene has CDR1 SGHRS and CDR2 YFSETQ. The CDR3 loop spans 13 amino acids. Trimming cost V 3 bases and J 3 bases, with 8 bases left between them. Remarks on this clonotype: Its antigen remains unidentified.

Generation of TCR cDNA used 5'RACE template switching (which added a universal primer site and UMIs). A single record per CDR3 protein comes from TCRdb applying MiXCR to the 5' RACE reads. In the table there are around 160,000 distinct CDR3 sequences, under 7.5% of which are singletons. The receptor was isolated from a young man who received the YFV17D yellow fever vaccine. The specimen was CD4+ T cells sorted from PBMCs, collected 4 to 5 days after the first yellow fever vaccination. The genes are TRBV5-1 and TRBJ2-3, with D unresolved. This CDR3 reads CASSSMRTDTQYF. In DNA, the CDR3 is TGCGCCAGCAGCTCGATGAGGACAGATACGCAGTATTTT.